This entry lists 27 T cell receptor beta chains sequenced from one sample in a study of early T cells in non-severe SARS-CoV-2 infection. TCRdb re-derived calls from the 5' RACE reads in MiXCR, one entry per CDR3 protein. The sample includes about 100,000 distinct CDR3 sequences, approximately 13% of them seen just once. Sequencing was carried out using whole blood. These receptors all stem from an adult who was a healthcare worker with PCR-confirmed SARS-CoV-2 infection or an uninfected control (not recorded which).

This clonotype was detected many times. CDR3 region: CASSPWGLAYEQYF. CDR3 in DNA: TGTGCCAGCAGCCCTTGGGGACTAGCCTACGAGCAGTACTTC. The chain recombines TRBV7-8 with TRBJ2-7; 8 nucleotides match TRBD2. Looked up from germline, CDR1 is SGHVS and CDR2 is FQNEAQ. The length of the CDR3 is 14 residues. V dropped 5 bases and J dropped 2; count of bases not matched to a gene: 5.

The rearrangement joins TRBV28 to TRBJ1-6; D gene uncertain. V lost 3 bases to trimming and J lost 7 bases, with 4 bases between them. The CDR3 runs to 12 residues. Germline loops: CDR1 MDHEN, CDR2 SYDVKM. The CDR3: CASSLGNSPLHF. Written as DNA, the CDR3 is TGTGCCAGCAGTTTGGGGAATTCACCCCTCCACTTT.

The rearrangement joins TRBV7-2 to TRBJ2-5; weak D call: TRBD2 (6 bases). Germline V gene lookup returns CDR1 SGHTA and CDR2 FQGNSA. Trimming shortened V by 5 bases and J by 5 bases, and 18 bases separated the two germline ends. CDR3 length equals 15 residues. The CDR3 DNA follows: TGTGCCAGCAGCCGTTGGTCAGGCGGGGATGAGACCCAGTACTTC. It translates to CASSRWSGGDETQYF.

This clonotype appeared many times. The gene calls are TRBV12-3 or TRBV12-4 and TRBJ1-6; tentative D call: TRBD1 (5 bases). The CDR3 sequence is 15 residues long. The V and J ends lost 3 bases and 9 bases respectively, with 15 bases between them. The CDR3 region is CASSLGDASFSPLHF. CDR3 bases: TGTGCCAGCAGTTTGGGGGACGCTTCTTTTTCACCCCTCCACTTT.

V is TRBV29-1 and J is TRBJ2-3; D gene ambiguous. Trimming shortened V by 7 bases and J by 3 bases, and 20 bases separated the two germline ends. The CDR3 has 15 amino acids. Germline lookup yields CDR1 SQVTM and CDR2 ANQGSEA. CDR3 DNA sequence: TGCAGCGCCCTCGCGATAGGGCTCGTTACAGATACGCAGTATTTT. Translation: CSALAIGLVTDTQYF.

The J gene is TRBJ1-2, the V gene TRBV28; a possible D gene is TRBD1 (6 bases). There are 13 residues in the CDR3. V shed 5 bases and J shed 4 bases, with 11 bases lying between them. Germline assignment: CDR1 MDHEN and CDR2 SYDVKM. The CDR3 reads CASSQDSSYGYTF. In nucleotides, the CDR3 is TGTGCCAGCAGTCAGGACAGCTCCTATGGCTACACCTTC.

This clonotype was seen repeatedly, ten times or more. This rearrangement joins TRBV20-1 to TRBJ1-5; 8 bases line up with TRBD1. The CDR3 covers 15 residues. Germline trimming cut 3 bases from V and 5 bases from J; bases unmatched to any gene: 9. Per the germline V gene, CDR1 is DFQATT and CDR2 is SNEGSKA (reference sequence). The CDR3 spells CSARRTGPDHQPQHF. The DNA of the CDR3 is TGCAGTGCTAGGCGGACAGGGCCGGACCATCAGCCCCAGCATTTT.

This clonotype was picked up many times. The chain links TRBV12-3 or TRBV12-4 to TRBJ2-5; D tentatively reads TRBD1 or TRBD2 (5 bases each). V lost 2 bases, J lost 2 bases, and 12 bases lay in between. The CDR3 consists of 15 residues. CDR3 DNA sequence: TGTGCCAGCAGTTTAATAGGGACGCCTCAAGAGACCCAGTACTTC. This encodes CASSLIGTPQETQYF.

The chain couples TRBV20-1 to TRBJ2-1; either TRBD1 or TRBD2 may supply D (5 bases each). Trimming left V 3 bases short and J 10 bases short, with 16 bases between. Per the germline V gene, CDR1 is DFQATT and CDR2 is SNEGSKA (reference sequence). The CDR3 loop spans 13 amino acids. The CDR3 spells CSASTRGPREQFF. CDR3 coding DNA: TGCAGTGCTAGTACCCGGGGACCAAGGGAGCAGTTCTTC.

This clonotype was counted a few times. The chain links TRBV7-3 to TRBJ2-1; 8 nucleotides agree with TRBD2. Germline V gene lookup returns CDR1 SGHTA and CDR2 FQGTGA. This CDR3 is built from 15 residues. V lost 5 bases, J lost 6 bases, and 9 bases stayed unmatched. The CDR3, as DNA: TGTGCCAGCAGCCTAGCGGGCGAAAGGGGCAATGAGCAGTTCTTC. This sequence encodes CASSLAGERGNEQFF.

The sample holds many counts of this clonotype. The chain links TRBV29-1 to TRBJ1-1, with D possibly matching TRBD1 (6 bases). CDR1 is SQVTM and CDR2 is ANQGSEA in the germline V gene. CDR3 length: 14 residues. Trimming took off 1 base at V and 4 bases at J, with 13 bases between the two ends. The CDR3 here is CSVEGGQGVTEAFF. The CDR3 nucleotides read TGCAGCGTTGAAGGGGGGCAGGGAGTCACTGAAGCTTTCTTT.

The chain carries TRBV28 and TRBJ1-4, with D tentatively TRBD1 (5 bases). V was shortened by 3 bases and J by 8 bases, with 13 bases between the two germline ends. The germline CDR1 and CDR2 sequences are MDHEN and SYDVKM. The CDR3 loop spans 14 amino acids. This CDR3 is CASSFFAGQEKLFF. CDR3 DNA sequence: TGTGCCAGCAGTTTTTTTGCAGGGCAAGAAAAACTGTTTTTT. Complete variable domain (other parts from reference TRBV28 and TRBJ1-4): DVKVTQSSRYLVKRTGEKVFLECVQDMDHENMFWYRQDPGLGLRLIYFSYDVKMKEKGDIPEGYSVSREKKERFSLILESASTNQTSMYLCASSFFAGQEKLFFGSGTQLSVL.

The CDR3 DNA follows: TGTGCCATCAGTGAATTGGGTCAGGGGCTTAACTATGGCTACACCTTC. Translated: CAISELGQGLNYGYTF. The chain employs TRBV10-3 and TRBJ1-2, with D perhaps TRBD1 (6 bases). The CDR3 runs to 16 residues. Germline CDR1 and CDR2: ENHRY and SYGVKD. Trimming took 3 bases from V and 1 from J, leaving 15 bases between them.

CDR3 region: CASSPRGGPESEETQYF. For the CDR3, the DNA is TGTGCCAGCTCACCTCGTGGGGGGCCCGAATCAGAAGAGACCCAGTACTTC. The chain carries TRBV18 and TRBJ2-5; perhaps D is TRBD1 or TRBD2 (6 bases each). This CDR3 comprises 17 residues. Germline values: CDR1 KGHSH, CDR2 LQKENI. Trimming took 3 bases from V and 3 from J, leaving 20 bases between them.

Ten or more counts support this clonotype. V is TRBV18 and J is TRBJ2-2; D call uncertain. Germline loops: CDR1 KGHSH, CDR2 LQKENI. V was shortened by 5 bases and J by 3 bases, with 4 bases between the two germline ends. The CDR3 is 12 residues long. CDR3 amino acids: CASSEYTGELFF. CDR3 coding DNA: TGTGCCAGCTCAGAATACACCGGGGAGCTGTTTTTT.

This clonotype came up many times. This chain connects TRBV29-1 to TRBJ2-1; a weak D match, TRBD1 (6 bases). The CDR3 is made up of 14 amino acids. CDR1 and CDR2 from the germline V gene are SQVTM and ANQGSEA. The ends were cut back, 7 bases at V and 5 bases at J, with 18 bases in the middle. In DNA, the CDR3 is TGCAGCGCAGCCACAGGGCGGAGTAACAATGAGCAGTTCTTC. It encodes CSAATGRSNNEQFF.

V and J are TRBV2 and TRBJ1-5; no reliable D call. The CDR3 has 14 amino acids. Trimming cost V 6 bases and J 0 bases, with 9 bases left between them. CDR1 and CDR2 (germline): SNHLY, FYNNEI. The CDR3 sequence is CASSRANSNQPQHF. The CDR3 DNA is TGTGCCAGCAGCCGGGCCAATAGCAATCAGCCCCAGCATTTT.

The chain is built from TRBV6-2 or TRBV6-3 and TRBJ2-1; tentatively, D is TRBD2 (7 bases). This CDR3 is 16 amino acids long. With 0 bases removed from V and 3 bases from J, the gap between germline ends came to 12 bases. CDR1 and CDR2 from the germline V gene are MNHEY and SVGEGT. Here the CDR3 DNA reads TGTGCCAGCAGTTACTCAGGCGGGGGCCTCTACAATGAGCAGTTCTTC. Amino acid sequence: CASSYSGGGLYNEQFF.

The rearrangement links TRBV3-1 to TRBJ2-1; D gene uncertain. CDR3 length equals 11 residues. V lost 5 bases and J 8 bases, leaving 7 bases between the germline ends. Per germline, CDR1 LGHDT and CDR2 YNNKEL (reference sequence). The CDR3 protein is CASSLGHEQFF. CDR3 DNA: TGTGCCAGCAGCTTAGGCCATGAGCAGTTCTTC.

This clonotype was found a few times. V gene TRBV6-5 combines with J gene TRBJ1-6; D gene unclear. With 3 bases removed from V and 10 bases from J, the gap between germline ends came to 16 bases. The CDR3 is made up of 15 amino acids. Germline assignment: CDR1 MNHEY and CDR2 SVGAGI. CDR3 in amino acids: CASSYRVPTGSPLHF. The CDR3 DNA reads as TGTGCCAGCAGTTATAGGGTCCCGACCGGCTCACCCCTCCACTTT.

This clonotype was observed a handful of times. The rearrangement uses TRBV6-1 and TRBJ2-7; 7 bases align to TRBD1. There are 12 residues in the CDR3. Germline CDR1 MNHNS, CDR2 SASEGT. After removal of 10 bases from V and 5 bases from J, the junction contained 8 bases not matched to a gene. DNA for the CDR3: TGTGCCATCCGGACAGGCATCGACGAGCAGTACTTC. This codes for CAIRTGIDEQYF.

Of note for this clonotype: A single base separates this from a much larger clone, so it may be a read error. This chain connects TRBV10-3 to TRBJ2-1; a weak D match, TRBD1 (5 bases). This CDR3 is 13 amino acids long. Germline V gene lookup returns CDR1 ENHRY and CDR2 SYGVKD. The CDR3 DNA reads TGTGCCATGGGCGACAGACTTAACAATGAGCAGTCCTTC. This translates into CAMGDRLNNEQSF.

The rearrangement uses TRBV12-3 or TRBV12-4 and TRBJ2-7, with D perhaps assigned TRBD1 or TRBD2 (6 bases each). The CDR3 runs 16 residues. V was shortened by 6 bases and J by 7 bases, with 25 bases between the two germline ends. CDR3 nucleotides: TGTGCCAGCAGCACCTATGGACCAGCCATAGGGGGGGAGCAGTACTTC. It is translated as CASSTYGPAIGGEQYF.

The rearrangement uses TRBV5-5 and TRBJ1-1; D may be TRBD1 (5 bases). Between the trimmed V and J ends, which lost 4 bases and 6 bases, there was a span of 22 bases. Germline lookup yields CDR1 SGHKS and CDR2 YYEKEE (reference sequence). The CDR3 spans 16 residues. CDR3 in amino acids: CASSRWDAGRDSEAFF. The CDR3 DNA reads as TGTGCCAGCAGCCGTTGGGACGCTGGTCGGGACTCTGAAGCTTTCTTT.

This clonotype was detected ten times or more. This chain joins TRBV5-1 and TRBJ1-1; D call uncertain. CDR3 length: 12 residues. V lost 0 bases and J 2 bases, leaving 2 bases between the germline ends. CDR1 is SGHRS, CDR2 YFSETQ, per germline. The chain's CDR3 is CASSLDNTEAFF. As DNA, the CDR3 is TGCGCCAGCAGCTTGGACAACACTGAAGCTTTCTTT.

In this sample, this clonotype turned up many times. The chain couples TRBV4-1 to TRBJ1-2; no reliable D call. The CDR3 has 15 amino acids. Germline-derived CDR1 and CDR2 are MGHRA and YSYEKL. Trimming removed 0 bases at V and 3 bases at J, with 11 bases between. The CDR3 DNA reads as TGCGCCAGCAGCCAAGAGAGGGCGGGGTACTATGGCTACACCTTC. Translated, it gives CASSQERAGYYGYTF.

This clonotype appeared many times. This sequence joins TRBV7-2 and TRBJ1-1, with D perhaps TRBD1 (6 bases). V lost 3 bases to trimming and J lost 6 bases, with 14 bases between them. Germline assignment: CDR1 SGHTA and CDR2 FQGNSA. The CDR3 contains 14 residues. CDR3 protein: CASSFQGIGAEAFF. CDR3 sequence (DNA): TGTGCCAGCAGCTTTCAGGGGATTGGGGCTGAAGCTTTCTTT.